This is a list of T cell receptor beta chains from one sample in a study of cytomegalovirus exposure and HLA in healthy donors. Libraries were prepared by immunoSEQ multiplex PCR; TCRdb keeps only in-frame clonotypes and omits some of them. The repertoire consists of 200,000 or so clones, with 75% to 90% occurring once and the leading ten covering 2% to 3%. Input material: PBMCs. The origin of the receptors is a woman between 50 and 59 years old in good health and CMV-seropositive. Both conserved end residues are part of each CDR3. The D gene is left open where the match is weak. Clone size is shown for a subset of rows, as once, few, many or a class of expanded clone.

d_gene: TRBD1
j_gene: TRBJ1-1
abundance: once
v_gene: TRBV5-1
CDR3aa: CASSSGQGWNTEAFF
CDR3nt: TGCGCCAGCAGCTCGGGACAGGGGTGGAATACTGAAGCTTTCTTT

d_gene: TRBD1
j_gene: TRBJ2-2
abundance: -
v_gene: TRBV9
CDR3aa: CASSARTGVTGELFF
CDR3nt: TGTGCCAGCAGCGCCCGGACAGGTGTCACCGGGGAGCTGTTTTTT

d_gene: -
j_gene: TRBJ2-2
abundance: -
v_gene: TRBV10-3
CDR3aa: CAISESLSGGAGELFF
CDR3nt: TGTGCCATCAGTGAGTCTCTGTCAGGAGGAGCCGGGGAGCTGTTTTTT

d_gene: TRBD2
j_gene: TRBJ2-7
abundance: -
v_gene: TRBV7-9
CDR3aa: CASSLGSGGVNEQYF
CDR3nt: TGTGCCAGCAGCCTTGGTAGCGGGGGTGTAAACGAGCAGTACTTC

d_gene: -
j_gene: TRBJ2-1
abundance: -
v_gene: TRBV19
CDR3aa: CASSIRTLDNEQFF
CDR3nt: TGTGCCAGTAGTATCCGGACACTCGACAATGAGCAGTTCTTC

d_gene: -
j_gene: TRBJ1-5
abundance: -
v_gene: TRBV6-1
CDR3aa: CASTGAGGNQPQHF
CDR3nt: TGTGCCAGCACCGGGGCAGGGGGCAATCAGCCCCAGCATTTT

d_gene: TRBD1
j_gene: TRBJ1-1
abundance: -
v_gene: TRBV7-6
CDR3aa: CASSSQTGRGNTEAFF
CDR3nt: TGTGCCAGCAGCTCCCAGACAGGGCGGGGGAACACTGAAGCTTTCTTT

d_gene: TRBD2
j_gene: TRBJ2-2
abundance: -
v_gene: TRBV18
CDR3aa: CASSPGRALSGELFF
CDR3nt: TGTGCCAGCTCACCAGGGAGGGCCCTGTCCGGGGAGCTGTTTTTT

d_gene: TRBD1
j_gene: TRBJ2-7
abundance: -
v_gene: TRBV7-8
CDR3aa: CASSVGQDYEQYF
CDR3nt: TGTGCCAGCAGCGTGGGACAGGACTACGAGCAGTACTTC

d_gene: -
j_gene: TRBJ2-3
abundance: -
v_gene: TRBV29-1
CDR3aa: CVAKSGTDTQYF
CDR3nt: TGCGTAGCCAAATCTGGCACAGATACGCAGTATTTT

d_gene: TRBD2
j_gene: TRBJ2-3
abundance: -
v_gene: TRBV6-5
CDR3aa: CASTRAGGTDTQYF
CDR3nt: TGTGCCAGCACCCGTGCGGGGGGCACAGATACGCAGTATTTT

d_gene: TRBD1
j_gene: TRBJ2-7
abundance: -
v_gene: TRBV7-9
CDR3aa: CASRSTGEGYEQYF
CDR3nt: TGTGCCAGCAGGTCGACAGGGGAAGGCTACGAGCAGTACTTC

d_gene: -
j_gene: TRBJ1-2
abundance: -
v_gene: TRBV19
CDR3aa: CASSIDADSFYGYTF
CDR3nt: TGTGCCAGTAGTATAGATGCAGACTCTTTCTATGGCTACACCTTC

d_gene: -
j_gene: TRBJ2-1
abundance: -
v_gene: TRBV11-1
CDR3aa: CASSLDGLAYNEQFF
CDR3nt: TGTGCCAGCAGCTTAGACGGGCTAGCTTACAATGAGCAGTTCTTC

d_gene: TRBD1
j_gene: TRBJ1-2
abundance: -
v_gene: TRBV28
CDR3aa: CASSPGGYGYTF
CDR3nt: TGTGCCAGCAGCCCAGGGGGGTATGGCTACACCTTC

d_gene: TRBD1
j_gene: TRBJ2-5
abundance: -
v_gene: TRBV12-5
CDR3aa: CASGPGQGRETQYF
CDR3nt: TGTGCTAGTGGCCCGGGACAGGGGAGGGAGACCCAGTACTTC

d_gene: TRBD2
j_gene: TRBJ2-1
abundance: -
v_gene: TRBV30
CDR3aa: CAWSPCPGLAGGIVYNEQFF
CDR3nt: TGTGCCTGGAGTCCCTGCCCTGGTCTAGCGGGGGGGATCGTCTACAATGAGCAGTTCTTC

d_gene: TRBD1
j_gene: TRBJ2-1
abundance: -
v_gene: TRBV9
CDR3aa: CASSLGQGTNNEQFF
CDR3nt: TGTGCCAGCAGCCTTGGACAGGGCACGAACAATGAGCAGTTCTTC

d_gene: -
j_gene: TRBJ2-7
abundance: -
v_gene: TRBV5-3
CDR3aa: CARSLAVYEQYF
CDR3nt: TGTGCCAGAAGCTTGGCCGTTTACGAGCAGTACTTC

d_gene: TRBD1
j_gene: TRBJ1-1
abundance: -
v_gene: TRBV28
CDR3aa: CASSETGAPNTEAFF
CDR3nt: TGTGCCAGCAGTGAAACAGGGGCCCCGAACACTGAAGCTTTCTTT

d_gene: TRBD2
j_gene: TRBJ2-3
abundance: -
v_gene: TRBV7-2
CDR3aa: CASSLQLAETDTQYF
CDR3nt: TGTGCCAGCAGCTTACAGCTAGCGGAAACAGATACGCAGTATTTT

d_gene: TRBD2
j_gene: TRBJ2-1
abundance: few
v_gene: TRBV28
CDR3aa: CASSHLAGGNNEQFF
CDR3nt: TGTGCCAGCAGTCATTTAGCGGGGGGCAACAATGAGCAGTTCTTC

d_gene: TRBD1
j_gene: TRBJ2-7
abundance: few
v_gene: TRBV6-5
CDR3aa: CASSYTGTGNEQYF
CDR3nt: TGTGCCAGCAGTTACACCGGGACAGGGAATGAGCAGTACTTC

d_gene: TRBD1
j_gene: TRBJ2-7
abundance: -
v_gene: TRBV19
CDR3aa: CASSFGQGPTYEQYF
CDR3nt: TGTGCCAGTAGTTTTGGACAGGGGCCCACCTACGAGCAGTACTTC

d_gene: -
j_gene: TRBJ2-7
abundance: few
v_gene: TRBV6-6
CDR3aa: CAREGQTPHEQYF
CDR3nt: TGTGCCAGGGAGGGACAGACCCCCCACGAGCAGTACTTC

d_gene: -
j_gene: TRBJ2-7
abundance: -
v_gene: TRBV19
CDR3aa: CASSRRGVTYEQYF
CDR3nt: TGTGCCAGTTCACGCAGGGGAGTAACCTACGAGCAGTACTTC

d_gene: TRBD1
j_gene: TRBJ2-3
abundance: -
v_gene: TRBV29-1
CDR3aa: CSVAYRDRGTDTQYF
CDR3nt: TGCAGCGTTGCCTACCGGGACAGGGGCACAGATACGCAGTATTTT

d_gene: TRBD1
j_gene: TRBJ2-5
abundance: -
v_gene: TRBV7-2
CDR3aa: CASSLSRDSQETQYF
CDR3nt: TGTGCCAGCAGCTTATCCCGGGACAGCCAAGAGACCCAGTACTTC

d_gene: TRBD1
j_gene: TRBJ2-1
abundance: -
v_gene: TRBV6-5
CDR3aa: CASKGGDRVYEQFF
CDR3nt: TGTGCCAGCAAGGGGGGGGACAGGGTATATGAGCAGTTCTTC

d_gene: TRBD2
j_gene: TRBJ2-5
abundance: -
v_gene: TRBV9
CDR3aa: CASSVAGGNQETQYF
CDR3nt: TGTGCCAGCAGCGTAGCGGGGGGGAACCAAGAGACCCAGTACTTC

d_gene: -
j_gene: TRBJ2-7
abundance: -
v_gene: TRBV30
CDR3aa: CAWHRSSYEQYF
CDR3nt: TGTGCCTGGCACAGGAGCTCCTACGAGCAGTACTTC

d_gene: TRBD2
j_gene: TRBJ2-1
abundance: -
v_gene: TRBV11-1
CDR3aa: CASSLSGGWGEQFF
CDR3nt: TGTGCCAGCAGCCTTAGCGGGGGGTGGGGTGAGCAGTTCTTC

d_gene: -
j_gene: TRBJ1-6
abundance: -
v_gene: TRBV30
CDR3aa: CAWSLTDSSYNSPLHF
CDR3nt: TGTGCCTGGAGTTTGACGGACAGCTCCTATAATTCACCCCTCCACTTT

d_gene: TRBD2
j_gene: TRBJ2-1
abundance: -
v_gene: TRBV27
CDR3aa: CASTRLAGGNEQFF
CDR3nt: TGTGCCAGCACCAGACTAGCGGGGGGGAATGAGCAGTTCTTC

d_gene: TRBD1
j_gene: TRBJ1-6
abundance: -
v_gene: TRBV5-6
CDR3aa: CASSLEGAVRGPLHF
CDR3nt: TGTGCCAGCAGCCTGGAGGGGGCCGTCCGTGGACCCCTCCACTTT

d_gene: -
j_gene: TRBJ1-1
abundance: -
v_gene: TRBV6-4
CDR3aa: CASSSQGTEAFF
CDR3nt: TGTGCCAGCAGTTCCCAGGGTACTGAAGCTTTCTTT

d_gene: -
j_gene: TRBJ1-6
abundance: once
v_gene: TRBV14
CDR3aa: CASSQAKQSPLHF
CDR3nt: TGTGCCAGCAGCCAAGCCAAGCAATCACCCCTCCACTTT

d_gene: -
j_gene: TRBJ2-7
abundance: few
v_gene: TRBV5-4
CDR3aa: CASSLDQGSSYEQYF
CDR3nt: TGTGCCAGCAGCTTGGATCAGGGGAGCTCCTACGAGCAGTACTTC